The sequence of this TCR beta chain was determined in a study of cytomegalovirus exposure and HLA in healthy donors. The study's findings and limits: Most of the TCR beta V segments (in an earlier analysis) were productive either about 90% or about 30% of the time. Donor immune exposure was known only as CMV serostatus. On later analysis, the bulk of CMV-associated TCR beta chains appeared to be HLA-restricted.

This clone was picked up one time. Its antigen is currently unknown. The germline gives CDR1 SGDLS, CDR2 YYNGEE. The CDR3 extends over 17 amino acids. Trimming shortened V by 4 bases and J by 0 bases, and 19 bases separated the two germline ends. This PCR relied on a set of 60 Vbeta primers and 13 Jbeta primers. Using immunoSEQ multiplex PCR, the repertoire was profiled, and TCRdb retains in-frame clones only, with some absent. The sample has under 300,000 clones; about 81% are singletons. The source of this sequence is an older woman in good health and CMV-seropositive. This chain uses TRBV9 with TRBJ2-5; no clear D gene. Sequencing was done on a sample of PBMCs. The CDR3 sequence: CASSPARVAEYQETQYF. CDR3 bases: TGTGCCAGCAGCCCCGCCCGGGTAGCAGAGTACCAAGAGACCCAGTACTTC.